Listed below are T cell receptor beta chains from one sample, sequenced in a study of shared clonotypes between healthy human individuals. Sequencing used immunoSEQ multiplex PCR; TCRdb keeps in-frame clones, though not all of them. This sample has roughly 2,300,000 clones, with approximately 90% found just once. The specimen was naive CD4+ T cells from PBMCs. These receptors all stem from a man aged 18 to 35 in good health. Some clones in this sample may be carry-over from other donors' samples. CDR3s include the opening cysteine and the closing phenylalanine or tryptophan. The order of the fields is V gene, J gene, clone size, D gene, CDR3 protein, CDR3 DNA. The D gene is left open where the match is weak. The listing skips clone size in some rows; elsewhere it reads once, few, many or a size class.

V: TRBV7-2; J: TRBJ2-5; size: once; D: NA; CDR3: CASSRGGQETQYF; DNA: TGTGCCAGCAGCCGAGGGGGGCAAGAGACCCAGTACTTC
V: TRBV2; J: TRBJ2-1; size: NA; D: TRBD2; CDR3: CASSTSGDEQFF; DNA: TGTGCCAGCAGTACTAGCGGAGATGAGCAGTTCTTC
V: TRBV9; J: TRBJ2-3; size: NA; D: NA; CDR3: CASSFRTLASGADTQYF; DNA: TGTGCCAGCAGCTTCCGTACCCTAGCGAGTGGGGCAGATACGCAGTATTTT
V: TRBV30; J: TRBJ1-4; size: NA; D: NA; CDR3: CAGTDRGTTNEKLFF; DNA: TGTGCCGGGACGGACAGAGGAACAACTAATGAAAAACTGTTTTTT
V: TRBV5-1; J: TRBJ2-7; size: NA; D: TRBD1; CDR3: CASSTTGGGYEQYF; DNA: TGCGCCAGCAGCACGACAGGGGGCGGTTACGAGCAGTACTTC
V: TRBV11-2; J: TRBJ2-5; size: NA; D: NA; CDR3: CASSLQVSQETQYF; DNA: TGTGCCAGCAGCCTACAGGTCTCCCAAGAGACCCAGTACTTC
V: TRBV6-1; J: TRBJ2-5; size: NA; D: NA; CDR3: CASSEGYNRGGPTQYF; DNA: TGTGCCAGCAGTGAAGGGTATAACAGGGGGGGTCCGACCCAGTACTTC
V: TRBV2; J: TRBJ2-2; size: NA; D: NA; CDR3: CASSELGAGELFF; DNA: TGTGCCAGCAGTGAATTAGGGGCCGGGGAGCTGTTTTTT
V: TRBV2; J: TRBJ2-5; size: NA; D: NA; CDR3: CASSDAVAETQYF; DNA: TGTGCCAGCAGTGATGCAGTCGCGGAGACCCAGTACTTC
V: TRBV30; J: TRBJ1-1; size: NA; D: NA; CDR3: CAWSLRGTEAFF; DNA: TGTGCCTGGAGTCTCAGGGGCACTGAAGCTTTCTTT
V: TRBV19; J: TRBJ2-1; size: NA; D: TRBD2; CDR3: CASSKGPPTSGRFNEQFF; DNA: TGTGCCAGTAGTAAGGGCCCCCCGACTAGCGGGAGGTTCAATGAGCAGTTCTTC
V: TRBV5-1; J: TRBJ1-4; size: NA; D: TRBD1; CDR3: CASSPGQGSNEKLFF; DNA: TGCGCCAGCAGCCCCGGACAGGGCAGTAATGAAAAACTGTTTTTT
V: TRBV28; J: TRBJ1-5; size: NA; D: NA; CDR3: CASSLAGAGNQPQHF; DNA: TGTGCCAGCAGTTTAGCGGGGGCCGGCAATCAGCCCCAGCATTTT
V: TRBV6-5; J: TRBJ1-2; size: NA; D: NA; CDR3: CASSYEGRAGGYTF; DNA: TGTGCCAGCAGTTACGAGGGCAGGGCGGGGGGCTACACCTTC
V: TRBV29-1; J: TRBJ2-7; size: NA; D: NA; CDR3: CSVGDSGRVPYEQYF; DNA: TGCAGCGTTGGGGACTCGGGCAGGGTCCCCTACGAGCAGTACTTC
V: TRBV6-5; J: TRBJ2-5; size: NA; D: TRBD1; CDR3: CASSPSGQGRETQYF; DNA: TGTGCCAGCAGCCCGTCCGGACAGGGACGAGAGACCCAGTACTTC
V: TRBV11-2; J: TRBJ1-4; size: NA; D: TRBD1; CDR3: CASSPLTGATWKLFF; DNA: TGTGCCAGCAGCCCACTGACAGGGGCAACGTGGAAACTGTTTTTT
V: TRBV7-3; J: TRBJ2-7; size: NA; D: TRBD2; CDR3: CASSLGSGTSGRAVGEQYF; DNA: TGTGCCAGCAGCTTAGGATCCGGGACTAGCGGGAGGGCCGTGGGGGAGCAGTACTTC
V: TRBV10-3; J: TRBJ2-1; size: NA; D: TRBD1; CDR3: CAIRSTGGRDEQFF; DNA: TGTGCCATCAGGTCAACAGGGGGTAGGGATGAGCAGTTCTTC
V: TRBV7-2; J: TRBJ1-5; size: NA; D: NA; CDR3: CASSRGGGSNQPQHF; DNA: TGTGCCAGCAGCCGAGGCGGGGGATCCAATCAGCCCCAGCATTTT
V: TRBV7-2; J: TRBJ2-2; size: NA; D: NA; CDR3: CASSPPSGPVTGELFF; DNA: TGTGCCAGCAGCCCCCCCTCCGGGCCCGTCACCGGGGAGCTGTTTTTT
V: TRBV6-6; J: TRBJ1-1; size: few; D: NA; CDR3: CASSPWVMVNTEAFF; DNA: TGTGCCAGCAGCCCGTGGGTGATGGTGAACACTGAAGCTTTCTTT
V: TRBV10-3; J: TRBJ2-7; size: NA; D: NA; CDR3: CATRLDSYEQYF; DNA: TGTGCCACCAGACTAGACTCCTACGAGCAGTACTTC
V: TRBV19; J: TRBJ1-4; size: NA; D: NA; CDR3: CASSRSGWGKLFF; DNA: TGTGCCAGTAGTCGCTCAGGTTGGGGAAAACTGTTTTTT
V: TRBV6-1; J: TRBJ2-7; size: NA; D: TRBD2; CDR3: CASRGIAGPYEQYF; DNA: TGTGCCAGCAGGGGGATAGCGGGGCCCTACGAGCAGTACTTC
V: TRBV10-3; J: TRBJ1-2; size: few; D: NA; CDR3: CAISVAGDGYTF; DNA: TGTGCCATCAGTGTGGCAGGGGATGGCTACACCTTC
V: TRBV28; J: TRBJ1-2; size: few; D: NA; CDR3: CASSLLDYGYTF; DNA: TGTGCCAGCAGTTTATTGGACTATGGCTACACCTTC
V: TRBV19; J: TRBJ1-2; size: NA; D: TRBD1; CDR3: CASTLTGQIYGYTF; DNA: TGTGCCAGTACCTTAACGGGACAGATCTATGGCTACACCTTC
V: TRBV28; J: TRBJ1-2; size: NA; D: NA; CDR3: CASSLSQGWGSGYTF; DNA: TGTGCCAGCAGTTTATCCCAGGGTTGGGGATCGGGCTACACCTTC
V: TRBV6-5; J: TRBJ1-1; size: NA; D: NA; CDR3: CASRPGQLNTEAFF; DNA: TGTGCCAGCAGACCGGGACAACTGAACACTGAAGCTTTCTTT
V: TRBV11-2; J: TRBJ2-1; size: NA; D: TRBD2; CDR3: CASSLVRLAGVRILNEQFF; DNA: TGTGCCAGCAGCTTAGTTAGACTAGCGGGAGTCCGGATTCTCAATGAGCAGTTCTTC
V: TRBV5-1; J: TRBJ2-1; size: NA; D: NA; CDR3: CASSLPGPERKQFF; DNA: TGCGCCAGCAGCCTACCGGGCCCCGAGAGAAAGCAGTTCTTC
V: TRBV29-1; J: TRBJ1-2; size: NA; D: TRBD1; CDR3: CSVGQPFRQGDYGYTF; DNA: TGCAGCGTCGGCCAGCCCTTTCGACAGGGCGACTATGGCTACACCTTC
V: TRBV6-5; J: TRBJ1-3; size: NA; D: NA; CDR3: CASRPTDRSRNTIYF; DNA: TGTGCCAGCAGACCGACGGACAGAAGTAGAAACACCATATATTTT
V: TRBV6-5; J: TRBJ2-7; size: NA; D: TRBD2; CDR3: CASSEASGPYEQYF; DNA: TGTGCCAGCAGCGAGGCTAGCGGCCCCTACGAGCAGTACTTC
V: TRBV5-8; J: TRBJ2-5; size: NA; D: NA; CDR3: CASSWGSVQETQYF; DNA: TGTGCCAGCAGCTGGGGGTCTGTACAAGAGACCCAGTACTTC
V: TRBV7-2; J: TRBJ2-2; size: NA; D: NA; CDR3: CASSYRGKNTGELFF; DNA: TGTGCCAGCAGCTACCGGGGGAAGAACACCGGGGAGCTGTTTTTT
V: TRBV9; J: TRBJ2-7; size: NA; D: NA; CDR3: CASSGDGQQYF; DNA: TGTGCCAGCAGCGGTGACGGCCAGCAGTACTTC
V: TRBV11-3; J: TRBJ2-3; size: NA; D: TRBD2; CDR3: CASSASGGYTDTQYF; DNA: TGTGCCAGCAGTGCTAGCGGGGGGTACACAGATACGCAGTATTTT
V: TRBV19; J: TRBJ2-4; size: NA; D: NA; CDR3: CASSISMWARMEKNIQYF; DNA: TGTGCCAGTAGTATTAGTATGTGGGCCCGAATGGAAAAAAACATTCAGTACTTC
V: TRBV7-3; J: TRBJ1-3; size: few; D: NA; CDR3: CASSGGTGNTIYF; DNA: TGTGCCAGCAGTGGGGGCACGGGAAACACCATATATTTT
V: TRBV5-4; J: TRBJ1-2; size: few; D: NA; CDR3: CASSVPLVYGYTF; DNA: TGTGCCAGCAGCGTACCATTAGTTTATGGCTACACCTTC
V: TRBV27; J: TRBJ2-2; size: NA; D: NA; CDR3: CASNQGRAAGTGELFF; DNA: TGTGCCAGCAACCAAGGGCGGGCAGCGGGCACCGGGGAGCTGTTTTTT
V: TRBV14; J: TRBJ2-7; size: NA; D: TRBD2; CDR3: CASSLLRTSLTYEQYF; DNA: TGTGCCAGCAGCCTCCTCCGGACTAGCCTAACCTACGAGCAGTACTTC
V: TRBV9; J: TRBJ1-2; size: NA; D: NA; CDR3: CASSVASAGDSYTF; DNA: TGTGCCAGCAGCGTAGCTTCTGCAGGGGATAGCTACACCTTC
V: TRBV9; J: TRBJ2-5; size: NA; D: NA; CDR3: CASSVGGVGGWRENGETQYF; DNA: TGTGCCAGCAGCGTAGGAGGTGTGGGGGGCTGGCGGGAGAATGGGGAGACCCAGTACTTC
V: TRBV6-5; J: TRBJ1-1; size: NA; D: NA; CDR3: CASSQGTRAEAFF; DNA: TGTGCCAGCAGCCAGGGAACTAGGGCTGAAGCTTTCTTT
V: TRBV4-3; J: TRBJ2-7; size: NA; D: NA; CDR3: CASSQTHGQQYF; DNA: TGCGCCAGCAGCCAAACCCATGGGCAGCAGTACTTC
V: TRBV5-1; J: TRBJ1-5; size: NA; D: NA; CDR3: CASSLEGLSNQPQHF; DNA: TGCGCCAGCAGCTTGGAGGGGCTTTCGAATCAGCCCCAGCATTTT
V: TRBV19; J: TRBJ1-1; size: once; D: NA; CDR3: CASSIGQIAEAFF; DNA: TGTGCCAGTAGTATAGGACAGATTGCGGAAGCTTTCTTT
V: TRBV11-3; J: TRBJ1-2; size: NA; D: NA; CDR3: CASSQGDGNGYTF; DNA: TGTGCCAGCAGCCAAGGGGACGGCAATGGCTACACCTTC
V: TRBV29-1; J: TRBJ1-1; size: NA; D: NA; CDR3: CSVKGVMNTEAFF; DNA: TGCAGCGTTAAAGGGGTCATGAACACTGAAGCTTTCTTT
V: TRBV5-1; J: TRBJ2-3; size: NA; D: TRBD1; CDR3: CASSRPRDRSLQDTDTQYF; DNA: TGCGCCAGCAGCCGCCCTCGGGACAGGTCCCTTCAAGACACAGATACGCAGTATTTT